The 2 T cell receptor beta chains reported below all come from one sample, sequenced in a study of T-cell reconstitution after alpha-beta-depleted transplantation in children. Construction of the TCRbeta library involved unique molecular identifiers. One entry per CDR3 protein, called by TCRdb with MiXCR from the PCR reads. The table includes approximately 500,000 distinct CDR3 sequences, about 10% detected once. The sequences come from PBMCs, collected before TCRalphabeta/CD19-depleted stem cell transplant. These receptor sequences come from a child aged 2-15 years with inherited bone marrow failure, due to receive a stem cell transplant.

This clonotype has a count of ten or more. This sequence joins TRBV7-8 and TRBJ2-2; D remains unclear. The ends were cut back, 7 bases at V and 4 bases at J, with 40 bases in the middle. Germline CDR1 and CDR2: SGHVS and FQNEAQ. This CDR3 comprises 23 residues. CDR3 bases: TGTGCCAGCATCCTGCCTAGGGCCCCTCTACCGGCCCCCTACGGAGTCTTCACCGGGGAGCTGTTTTTT. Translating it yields CASILPRAPLPAPYGVFTGELFF. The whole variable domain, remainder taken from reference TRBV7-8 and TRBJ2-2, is GAGVSQSPRYKVAKRGQDVALRCDPISGHVSLFWYQQALGQGPEFLTYFQNEAQLDKSGLPSDRFFAERPEGSVSTLKIQRTQQEDSAVYLCASILPRAPLPAPYGVFTGELFFGEGSRLTVL.

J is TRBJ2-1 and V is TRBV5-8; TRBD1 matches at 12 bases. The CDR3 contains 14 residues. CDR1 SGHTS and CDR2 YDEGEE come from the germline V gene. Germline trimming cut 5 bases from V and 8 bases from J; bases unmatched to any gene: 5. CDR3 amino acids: CASRRRDRGHEQFF. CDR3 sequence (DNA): TGTGCCAGCAGGCGCCGGGACAGGGGGCATGAGCAGTTCTTC. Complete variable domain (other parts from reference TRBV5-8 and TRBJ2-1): EAGVTQSPTHLIKTRGQQATLRCSPISGHTSVYWYQQALGLGLQFLLWYDEGEERNRGNFPPRFSGRQFPNYSSELNVNALELEDSALYLCASRRRDRGHEQFFGPGTRLTVL.